This T cell receptor beta chain appears in the sequencing data of a study of OX40 agonist ivuxolimab in advanced cancers. Study at large: Ivuxolimab, an agonistic anti-OX40 (CD134) antibody, was given to patients.

Using immunoSEQ multiplex PCR, the repertoire was profiled, and TCRdb retains in-frame clones only, with some absent. The sample records 60,000 to 70,000 clones, less than 90% being singletons. The TCR was taken from an adult with an advanced solid tumor such as melanoma, head and neck, liver or kidney cancer. Source: CD4+ or CD8+ T cells sorted from blood, taken in a trial of the OX40 agonist ivuxolimab.

CDR3 region: CAISDVGSTDTQYF. DNA for the CDR3: TGTGCCATCAGTGATGTTGGGAGCACAGATACGCAGTATTTT. This sequence joins TRBV10-3 and TRBJ2-3; D remains ambiguous. Germline assignment: CDR1 ENHRY and CDR2 SYGVKD. This CDR3 contains 14 residues. Trimming stripped 3 bases from V and 0 bases from J, with 7 bases between.